These 20 T cell receptor beta chains were sequenced from one sample in a study of PD-1 blockade in classical Hodgkin lymphoma. Relapse after autologous stem cell transplantation occurred in every patient, and brentuximab vedotin exposure varied. Clones were sequenced by immunoSEQ multiplex PCR, and TCRdb holds only the in-frame ones, with some missing. The sample lists over 11,000 clones; around 82% were seen once. Sequencing was performed on peripheral blood mononuclear cells (PBMCs), taken before the second cycle of nivolumab. Every receptor here comes from a human donor with classical Hodgkin lymphoma.

J is TRBJ2-2 and V is TRBV5-4; 11 bases fit TRBD2. Germline V lookup: CDR1 SGHNT, CDR2 YYREEE (reference sequence). The length of the CDR3 is 16 residues. V was pared by 6 bases and J by 4 bases, with 8 bases of the junction left unmatched. CDR3 residues: CASKNLAGGITGELFF. The CDR3 nucleotides read TGTGCCAGCAAAAATCTAGCGGGGGGTATCACCGGGGAGCTGTTTTTT.

This clone has a single count. V gene TRBV7-9 combines with J gene TRBJ2-3; D not resolved. The germline gives CDR1 SEHNR, CDR2 FQNEAQ (reference sequence). Trimming took off 5 bases at V and 5 bases at J, with 23 bases between the two ends. This CDR3 comprises 17 residues. DNA of the CDR3: TGTGCCAGCAGCCTATACCCCTGGGTGCCGGTGGAAGATACGCAGTATTTT. It specifies CASSLYPWVPVEDTQYF.

The gene calls are TRBV19 and TRBJ1-1, with D uncertain. From germline, CDR1 is LNHDA and CDR2 SQIVND (reference sequence). V was clipped by 4 bases and J by 0 bases, with 6 bases between them. This CDR3 region has 13 residues. The CDR3 coding sequence is TGTGCCAGTAGTAAGGATATGAACACTGAAGCTTTCTTT. It is translated as CASSKDMNTEAFF.

The chain is built from TRBV7-9 and TRBJ1-6, with D maybe TRBD1 (5 bases). Germline values: CDR1 SEHNR, CDR2 FQNEAQ (reference sequence). The V and J ends lost 5 bases and 9 bases respectively, with 20 bases between them. The CDR3 extends over 16 amino acids. Written as DNA, the CDR3 is TGTGCCAGCAGCGCGTCCGGTGGGGGGTACCTTTCACCCCTCCACTTT. The encoded protein is CASSASGGGYLSPLHF.

The J gene is TRBJ1-2, the V gene TRBV5-1; 8 bases are a match to TRBD1. V lost 4 bases, J lost 4 bases, and 9 bases stayed unmatched. This CDR3 spans 15 amino acids. From germline, CDR1 is SGHRS and CDR2 YFSETQ. The CDR3 loop is CASSIGQGELYGYTF. The DNA for the CDR3 is TGCGCCAGCAGCATTGGACAGGGAGAACTCTATGGCTACACCTTC.

The J gene is TRBJ2-2, the V gene TRBV7-3; possible D gene TRBD2, 6 bases. V lost 6 bases and J lost 6, with 11 bases in between. Germline loops: CDR1 SGHTA, CDR2 FQGTGA. CDR3 length: 13 amino acids. The CDR3 is CASREGRPGELFF. The CDR3, as DNA: TGTGCCAGCAGGGAGGGGAGGCCCGGGGAGCTGTTTTTT. Variable domain in full (rest from reference TRBV7-3 and TRBJ2-2): GAGVSQTPSNKVTEKGKYVELRCDPISGHTALYWYRQSLGQGPEFLIYFQGTGAADDSGLPNDRFFAVRPEGSVSTLKIQRTERGDSAVYLCASREGRPGELFFGEGSRLTVL.

This chain uses TRBV27 with TRBJ2-2, with D tentatively TRBD2 (6 bases). Germline V gives CDR1 MNHEY, CDR2 SMNVEV (reference sequence). The CDR3 loop spans 15 amino acids. Trimming took off 7 bases at V and 0 bases at J, with 12 bases between the two ends. DNA for the CDR3: TGTGCCAGCACATATCGGGGGACGAACACCGGGGAGCTGTTTTTT. Amino acid sequence: CASTYRGTNTGELFF.

The V gene is TRBV28, the J gene TRBJ2-5; 9 nucleotides match TRBD1. The end of the DNA is better explained by TRBJ2-7, so the J call may be wrong. This CDR3 has 15 residues. CDR1 and CDR2 from the germline V gene are MDHEN and SYDVKM. The CDR3 DNA follows: TGTGCCAGCAGAACCCGGGGACAGGGTTACTACGAGCAGTACTTC. Translation: CASRTRGQGYYEQYF.

The chain is built from TRBV7-2 and TRBJ1-4; the match to TRBD1 covers 8 bases. Germline V gene lookup returns CDR1 SGHTA and CDR2 FQGNSA. V trimming: 0 bases; J trimming: 7 bases; junction bases outside the gene matches: 7. The CDR3 covers 16 residues. The CDR3 spells CASSLAVLGQGEKLFF. CDR3 DNA: TGTGCCAGCAGCTTAGCTGTTCTTGGACAGGGTGAAAAACTGTTTTTT.

The rearrangement joins TRBV2 to TRBJ1-2, with D unclear. Germline values: CDR1 SNHLY, CDR2 FYNNEI. The V gene lost 1 base and the J gene lost 3 bases, with 6 bases spanning the gap. The CDR3 runs 13 residues. CDR3 DNA: TGTGCCAGCAGTGAAGGCAGCGACTATGGCTACACCTTC. Translation gives CASSEGSDYGYTF.

This chain uses TRBV19 with TRBJ2-7; TRBD2 matches 8 bases. Trimming removed 4 bases from V and 3 bases from J; junction bases left unmatched: 2. This CDR3 contains 13 residues. Per germline, CDR1 LNHDA and CDR2 SQIVND (reference sequence). CDR3 residues: CASSTGGGYEQYF. As DNA, the CDR3 is TGTGCCAGTAGTACCGGGGGGGGCTACGAGCAGTACTTC. Filled out from reference TRBV19 and TRBJ2-7, the complete variable domain reads DGGITQSPKYLFRKEGQNVTLSCEQNLNHDAMYWYRQDPGQGLRLIYYSQIVNDFQKGDIAEGYSVSREKKESFPLTVTSAQKNPTAFYLCASSTGGGYEQYFGPGTRLTVT.

This rearrangement joins TRBV11-1 to TRBJ1-5, with D unresolved. The CDR3 is made up of 19 amino acids. The germline CDR1 and CDR2 sequences are SGHAT and FQDESV (reference sequence). Trimming removed 2 bases at V and 0 bases at J, with 20 bases between. This CDR3 is CASSLKSLNRHPSNQPQHF. DNA of the CDR3: TGTGCCAGCAGCTTAAAGTCCCTAAATCGGCACCCTAGCAATCAGCCCCAGCATTTT.

The chain combines TRBV28 with TRBJ1-5; D unclear. V shed 2 bases and J shed 6 bases, with 11 bases lying between them. CDR1 MDHEN and CDR2 SYDVKM come from the germline V gene. CDR3 length: 14 amino acids. The DNA of the CDR3 is TGTGCCAGCAGTTTAAGTCAGGTATTTCAGCCCCAGCATTTT. Its protein is CASSLSQVFQPQHF.

This chain connects TRBV18 to TRBJ1-5; D not resolved. Trimming pared 1 base from V and 0 bases from J, leaving 7 bases between. The CDR3 is made up of 15 amino acids. From germline, CDR1 is KGHSH and CDR2 LQKENI. The CDR3 region has the DNA TGTGCCAGCTCACCACGGCGGTATAGCAATCAGCCCCAGCATTTT. Its protein is CASSPRRYSNQPQHF.

The chain links TRBV13 to TRBJ1-6, with D unresolved. Between the trimmed V and J ends, which lost 5 bases and 3 bases, there was a span of 8 bases. Germline V gene sequence: CDR1 PRHDT, CDR2 FYEKMQ (reference sequence). The CDR3 runs to 14 residues. CDR3 DNA: TGTGCCAGCAGCAGCCGGGACTATAATTCACCCCTCCACTTT. Its protein product is CASSSRDYNSPLHF.

This chain connects TRBV6-5 to TRBJ2-7; TRBD2 might be the D (5 bases). The germline CDR1 and CDR2 sequences are MNHEY and SVGAGI. V lost 0 bases and J 3 bases, leaving 6 bases between the germline ends. The CDR3 is 13 residues long. In nucleotides, the CDR3 is TGTGCCAGCAGTTACTCGAGGGACTACGAGCAGTACTTC. Amino acid sequence: CASSYSRDYEQYF.

J is TRBJ1-4 and V is TRBV19; a weak D match, TRBD1 (5 bases). Germline assignment: CDR1 LNHDA and CDR2 SQIVND (reference sequence). This CDR3 has 13 amino acids. Trimming cost V 5 bases and J 7 bases, with 11 bases left between them. CDR3 amino acids: CASSGRASEKLFF. CDR3 sequence (DNA): TGTGCCAGTAGTGGCAGGGCAAGTGAAAAACTGTTTTTT.

The chain recombines TRBV6-1 with TRBJ1-3; tentatively, D is TRBD1 (5 bases). V was pared by 6 bases and J by 8 bases, with 8 bases between. Germline-derived CDR1 and CDR2 are MNHNS and SASEGT. The CDR3 spans 11 residues. CDR3: CASSGDYTIYF. In DNA, the CDR3 is TGTGCCAGCAGCGGGGACTACACCATATATTTT.

The rearrangement uses TRBV27 and TRBJ1-2, with D possibly matching TRBD1 (6 bases). The V end lost 6 bases, the J end lost 8 bases, and 16 bases lay between the germline ends. The CDR3 contains 13 residues. Germline CDR1 and CDR2: MNHEY and SMNVEV (reference sequence). DNA of the CDR3: TGTGCCAGCAGCCCTTGGGGGGCTGGAGGCTACACCTTC. Amino acid sequence: CASSPWGAGGYTF.

This clone has just one count. V and J are TRBV5-6 and TRBJ2-7, with D possibly matching TRBD2 (6 bases). CDR1 SGHDT and CDR2 YYEEEE come from the germline V gene. The CDR3 runs to 12 residues. With 3 bases removed from V and 7 bases from J, the gap between germline ends came to 11 bases. The CDR3 reads CASSWSGLEQYF. CDR3 DNA sequence: TGTGCCAGCAGCTGGAGCGGGCTTGAGCAGTACTTC.